The 10 T cell receptor beta chains below were found in one sample sequenced in a study of T-cell reconstitution after alpha-beta-depleted transplantation in children. Preparation of the TCRbeta library used unique molecular identifiers. TCRdb used MiXCR to reprocess the PCR reads, holding one entry per CDR3 protein. Of about 260,000 distinct CDR3 sequences listed, approximately 10% are singletons. Material: peripheral blood, obtained 180 days after TCRalphabeta/CD19-depleted stem cell transplant. All receptors come from a male patient aged 2 to 10 who had a stem cell transplant for chronic granulomatous disease, so the T cells may come from the graft donor.

Many counts were recorded for this clonotype. The J gene is TRBJ1-2, the V gene TRBV7-3; D is perhaps TRBD1 (5 bases). The V end was cut by 4 bases, the J end by 1 base, with 13 bases between. CDR3 length equals 15 residues. CDR1 and CDR2 (germline): SGHTA, FQGTGA. CDR3: CASSSQGRGNYGYTF. Written as DNA, the CDR3 is TGTGCCAGCAGCTCTCAGGGAAGGGGTAACTATGGCTACACCTTC.

This clonotype was counted at least ten times. This chain joins TRBV29-1 and TRBJ1-4; D might be TRBD1 (5 bases). CDR3 length: 15 residues. Trimming cost V 0 bases and J 3 bases, with 11 bases left between them. The germline V gene has CDR1 SQVTM and CDR2 ANQGSEA. This CDR3 reads CSVEESGSANEKLFF. The CDR3 region has the DNA TGCAGCGTTGAAGAATCAGGGTCGGCTAATGAAAAACTGTTTTTT.

There are many counts of this clonotype. The chain carries TRBV20-1 and TRBJ1-6; 7 nucleotides match TRBD1. The ends lost 4 bases at V and 7 bases at J; junction bases unmatched: 4. The CDR3 is made up of 13 amino acids. Per germline, CDR1 DFQATT and CDR2 SNEGSKA (reference sequence). This CDR3 is CSATRQGNSPLHF. The CDR3 nucleotides read TGCAGTGCTACCCGACAGGGAAATTCACCCCTCCACTTT.

This clonotype was seen ten or more times. The genes are TRBV9 and TRBJ2-2, with 9 bases fitting TRBD1. Germline values: CDR1 SGDLS, CDR2 YYNGEE. J gave up 6 bases and V 6 bases, and 15 bases lay outside the gene matches. CDR3 length equals 17 residues. The CDR3 protein is CASTPRDRVFYAGELFF. The CDR3 nucleotides are TGTGCCAGCACCCCCCGGGACAGGGTTTTCTATGCCGGGGAGCTGTTTTTT.

This clonotype was observed at least ten times. This sequence joins TRBV20-1 and TRBJ1-6; D is unclear. This CDR3 is built from 13 residues. CDR1 DFQATT and CDR2 SNEGSKA come from the germline V gene (reference sequence). V was trimmed by 6 bases and J by 4 bases, leaving 10 bases between them. CDR3 sequence (DNA): TGCAGTGCAAAGACCCAATATAATTCACCCCTCCACTTT. Its translation is CSAKTQYNSPLHF.

The table lists this clonotype with many counts. V and J are TRBV20-1 and TRBJ2-1; TRBD2 matches at 10 bases. The V segment lost 3 bases and the J segment 6 bases; nucleotides outside the gene matches: 2. The germline V gene has CDR1 DFQATT and CDR2 SNEGSKA (reference sequence). This CDR3 is 13 amino acids long. The CDR3 region has the DNA TGCAGTGCTAGTTTAGCGGGAGGCAATGAGCAGTTCTTC. It encodes CSASLAGGNEQFF.

This clonotype has at least ten counts. The gene calls are TRBV29-1 and TRBJ2-6; D possibly corresponds to TRBD1 (6 bases). The CDR3 extends over 14 amino acids. Looked up from germline, CDR1 is SQVTM and CDR2 is ANQGSEA. Trimming pared 6 bases from V and 0 bases from J, leaving 9 bases between. CDR3 in amino acids: CSVEDSSGANVLTF. The CDR3 DNA follows: TGCAGCGTGGAGGACAGCTCTGGGGCCAACGTCCTGACTTTC.

The chain joins TRBV25-1 to TRBJ2-4; maybe TRBD1 (5 bases). The CDR3 spans 14 residues. V was cut by 1 base and J by 5 bases, with 9 bases left in between. The germline V gene encodes CDR1 MGHDK and CDR2 SYGVNS. CDR3: CASSEWGSENIQYF. CDR3 bases: TGTGCCAGCAGTGAATGGGGCAGTGAAAACATTCAGTACTTC.

This clonotype was seen many times. The chain recombines TRBV29-1 with TRBJ2-1; TRBD2 agrees at 10 bases. Germline V lookup: CDR1 SQVTM, CDR2 ANQGSEA. V lost 4 bases and J lost 6; bases outside the gene matches: 12. CDR3 length: 16 amino acids. This CDR3 is CSVGQRGGLVLNEQFF. DNA for the CDR3: TGCAGCGTTGGCCAGCGGGGGGGCCTAGTTCTCAATGAGCAGTTCTTC.

This clonotype appeared many times. This chain connects TRBV11-2 to TRBJ2-6, with D perhaps being TRBD1 or TRBD2 (5 bases each). The CDR3 extends over 18 amino acids. The germline V gene encodes CDR1 SGHAT and CDR2 FQNNGV. Trimming stripped 2 bases from V and 1 base from J, with 15 bases between. The CDR3 reads CASSLMRGRPSGANVLTF. The DNA of the CDR3 is TGTGCCAGCAGCTTAATGAGGGGCAGACCGTCTGGGGCCAACGTCCTGACTTTC.